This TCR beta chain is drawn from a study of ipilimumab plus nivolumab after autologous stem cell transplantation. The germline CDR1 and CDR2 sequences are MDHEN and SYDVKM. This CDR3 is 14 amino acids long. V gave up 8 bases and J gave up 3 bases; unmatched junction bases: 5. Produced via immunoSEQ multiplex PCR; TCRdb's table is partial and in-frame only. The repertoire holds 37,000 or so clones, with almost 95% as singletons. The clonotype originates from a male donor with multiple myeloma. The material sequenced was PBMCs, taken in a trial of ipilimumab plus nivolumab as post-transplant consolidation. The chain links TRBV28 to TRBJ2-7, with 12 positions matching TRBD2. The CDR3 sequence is CASSGLAGHYEQYF. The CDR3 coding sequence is TGTGCCAGCTCCGGACTAGCGGGGCACTACGAGCAGTACTTC.